Below are 10 T cell receptor beta chains sequenced from a single sample in a study of blood T cell repertoires in COVID-19. Assay: immunoSEQ multiplex PCR; the TCRdb copy retains only in-frame clones and omits some. The sample includes tens of thousands of clones, roughly 82% of them seen just once. Sequencing was done on a sample of peripheral blood. The source is a man aged 50 to 59 with active COVID-19.

This clone was seen just once. This chain joins TRBV5-8 and TRBJ1-3; D unclear. The CDR3 consists of 16 residues. Germline values: CDR1 SGHTS, CDR2 YDEGEE. V was pared by 1 base and J by 0 bases, with 11 bases between. This CDR3 reads CASSLTVGNSGNTIYF. In DNA form, the CDR3 reads TGTGCCAGCAGCTTGACAGTCGGGAACTCTGGAAACACCATATATTTT.

The rearrangement links TRBV27 to TRBJ2-5; possible D gene TRBD2, 6 bases. CDR3 size: 14 residues. Trimming pared 3 bases from V and 2 bases from J, leaving 10 bases between. Germline loops: CDR1 MNHEY, CDR2 SMNVEV (reference sequence). CDR3 protein: CASSLRRAQETQYF. The CDR3 DNA reads as TGTGCCAGCAGTTTGCGGAGGGCGCAAGAGACCCAGTACTTC.

This clone was seen more than once but under ten times. The V gene is TRBV18, the J gene TRBJ2-7, with 8 bases lining up with TRBD1. The CDR3 contains 14 residues. From germline, CDR1 is KGHSH and CDR2 LQKENI. V shed 6 bases and J 5 bases; nucleotides not matched to a gene: 9. CDR3 loop: CASSHQGARDEQYF. CDR3 sequence (DNA): TGTGCCAGCTCGCATCAGGGGGCTCGGGACGAGCAGTACTTC.

J is TRBJ1-6 and V is TRBV30; 9 bases agree with TRBD1. The CDR3 runs 17 residues. V lost 3 bases to trimming and J lost 5 bases; unmatched junction nucleotides: 11. Germline V lookup: CDR1 GTSNPN, CDR2 SVGIG (reference sequence). In DNA, the CDR3 is TGTGCCTGGAGCCCTCTGGGACAGGGAATACATAATTCACCCCTCCACTTT. As protein: CAWSPLGQGIHNSPLHF.

The chain links TRBV2 to TRBJ2-2; 10 positions match TRBD1. The trim removed 8 bases at V and 4 bases at J, leaving 4 bases unmatched. Germline lookup yields CDR1 SNHLY and CDR2 FYNNEI. The CDR3 has 14 residues. As DNA, the CDR3 is TGTGCCAGCGGGGACAGGGGTTTCACCGGGGAGCTGTTTTTT. Translation gives CASGDRGFTGELFF.

The chain links TRBV28 to TRBJ2-7, with TRBD1 as a possible D gene (5 bases). The CDR3 contains 16 residues. Germline V CDR1 and CDR2: MDHEN, SYDVKM. The ends were cut back, 6 bases at V and 6 bases at J, with 24 bases in the middle. The CDR3 coding sequence is TGTGCCAGCAGCAGTCCCCTTTCCCCCCAGGGTCCCGAGCAGTACTTC. This sequence encodes CASSSPLSPQGPEQYF.

This chain connects TRBV5-1 to TRBJ2-7; D perhaps matches TRBD1 (6 bases). Germline assignment: CDR1 SGHRS and CDR2 YFSETQ. The V end was cut by 4 bases, the J end by 2 bases, with 22 bases between. There are 17 residues in the CDR3. The CDR3 coding sequence is TGCGCCAGCAGCGCTAGATCAACAGGGAAGATAGCCTACGAGCAGTACTTC. Protein: CASSARSTGKIAYEQYF.

CDR3 loop: CASSPPGQGAGETQYF. Written as DNA, the CDR3 is TGTGCCAGCTCACCACCAGGACAGGGGGCCGGAGAGACCCAGTACTTC. This rearrangement joins TRBV18 to TRBJ2-5; 11 bases agree with TRBD1. Trimming removed 0 bases from V and 4 bases from J; junction bases left unmatched: 4. This CDR3 has 16 amino acids. The germline V gene encodes CDR1 KGHSH and CDR2 LQKENI.

The chain carries TRBV29-1 and TRBJ2-3; 8 bases fit TRBD2. The CDR3 contains 16 residues. V dropped 5 bases and J dropped 2; count of bases not matched to a gene: 12. Looked up from germline, CDR1 is SQVTM and CDR2 is ANQGSEA. CDR3 sequence reads: CSVIGVGSGVTDTQYF. CDR3 in DNA: TGCAGCGTTATTGGAGTGGGTAGCGGGGTCACAGATACGCAGTATTTT.

To note about this clone: A junction boundary mismatches the germline segment, possibly from a read error. The chain couples TRBV19 to TRBJ1-1; unclear D gene. The CDR3 covers 14 residues. Germline V gives CDR1 LNHDA, CDR2 SQIVND (reference sequence). The chain's CDR3 is CTSSRGTTNTEAFF. In nucleotides, the CDR3 is TGTACCAGTAGCAGAGGAACAACGAACACTGAAGCTTTCTTT.